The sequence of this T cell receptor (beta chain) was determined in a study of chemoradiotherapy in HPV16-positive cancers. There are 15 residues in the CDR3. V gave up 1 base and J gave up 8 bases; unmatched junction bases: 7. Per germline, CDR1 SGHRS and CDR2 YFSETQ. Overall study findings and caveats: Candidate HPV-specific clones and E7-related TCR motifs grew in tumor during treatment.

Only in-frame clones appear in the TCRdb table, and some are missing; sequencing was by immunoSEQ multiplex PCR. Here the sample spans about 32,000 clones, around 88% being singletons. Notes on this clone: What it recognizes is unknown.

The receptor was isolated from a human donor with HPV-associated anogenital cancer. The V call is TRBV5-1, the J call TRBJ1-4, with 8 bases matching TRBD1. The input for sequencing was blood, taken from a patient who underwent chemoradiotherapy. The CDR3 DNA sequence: TGCGCCAGCAGCTTGTTTCAGGGGGCAGGGGAAAAACTGTTTTTT. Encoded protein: CASSLFQGAGEKLFF. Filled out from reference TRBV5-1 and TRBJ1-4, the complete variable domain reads KAGVTQTPRYLIKTRGQQVTLSCSPISGHRSVSWYQQTPGQGLQFLFEYFSETQRNKGNFPGRFSGRQFSNSRSEMNVSTLELGDSALYLCASSLFQGAGEKLFFGSGTQLSVL.